Listed below are T cell receptor beta chains from one sample, sequenced in a study of Graves' ophthalmopathy and Graves' hyperthyroidism. A single record per CDR3 protein comes from TCRdb applying MiXCR to the multiplex PCR reads. Of 650,000 to 900,000 distinct CDR3 sequences listed, roughly 40% are singletons. Sequencing was carried out using peripheral blood. The receptors derive from an adult man with Graves' ophthalmopathy. Each CDR3 is given without its conserved first and last residue.

cdr3_aa: SATGTYGYT; j_call: TRBJ1-2; v_call: TRBV20-1
cdr3_aa: ASSERDKNEKLF; j_call: TRBJ1-4; v_call: TRBV25-1
cdr3_aa: SAQSRGITDTQY; j_call: TRBJ2-3; v_call: TRBV29-1
cdr3_aa: ASSRARSNTGELF; j_call: TRBJ2-2; v_call: TRBV7-9
cdr3_aa: ASSSRDGVSYEQY; j_call: TRBJ2-7; v_call: TRBV5-1
cdr3_aa: ASGLDRASNQPQH; j_call: TRBJ1-5; v_call: TRBV7-9
cdr3_aa: ATPLGQGSSRKEKLF; j_call: TRBJ1-4; v_call: TRBV11-2
cdr3_aa: ASSQGGGSPEQY; j_call: TRBJ2-7; v_call: TRBV14
cdr3_aa: SVSVGGNTIY; j_call: TRBJ1-3; v_call: TRBV29-1
cdr3_aa: ASGDMEAF; j_call: TRBJ1-1; v_call: TRBV7-2
cdr3_aa: ATYRGQGGTQY; j_call: TRBJ2-5; v_call: TRBV28
cdr3_aa: ASSFLAGELF; j_call: TRBJ2-2; v_call: TRBV25-1
cdr3_aa: ASSSTGVGSPLH; j_call: TRBJ1-6; v_call: TRBV7-2
cdr3_aa: ASSSGGFS; j_call: TRBJ1-5; v_call: TRBV7-8
cdr3_aa: ASSQDLSTLSNQPQH; j_call: TRBJ1-5; v_call: TRBV7-2
cdr3_aa: SVGGPRLGGNTIY; j_call: TRBJ1-3; v_call: TRBV29-1
cdr3_aa: ASSLEGHLNTEAF; j_call: TRBJ1-1; v_call: TRBV7-9
cdr3_aa: ASKEDSRSPGELF; j_call: TRBJ2-2; v_call: TRBV25-1
cdr3_aa: ASSRRTGTYNEQF; j_call: TRBJ2-1; v_call: TRBV14
cdr3_aa: ASSKPGLAGKNTGELF; j_call: TRBJ2-2; v_call: TRBV25-1
cdr3_aa: ASRLPQGADEQY; j_call: TRBJ2-7; v_call: TRBV2
cdr3_aa: SARDRTGSTEAF; j_call: TRBJ1-1; v_call: TRBV20-1
cdr3_aa: ASSLPSVEQY; j_call: TRBJ2-7; v_call: TRBV5-1
cdr3_aa: AISVTRAGSTDTQY; j_call: TRBJ2-3; v_call: TRBV10-3
cdr3_aa: ASSLGAGGSGQPQH; j_call: TRBJ1-5; v_call: TRBV7-2
cdr3_aa: ASSGGQGAYEQY; j_call: TRBJ2-7; v_call: TRBV12-3/TRBV12-4
cdr3_aa: ASSPRTGLNYGYT; j_call: TRBJ1-2; v_call: TRBV4-1
cdr3_aa: ASSGRYSGANVLT; j_call: TRBJ2-6; v_call: TRBV7-8
cdr3_aa: ASSQGGLAQETQY; j_call: TRBJ2-5; v_call: TRBV4-1
cdr3_aa: ASSSAGVNNQPQH; j_call: TRBJ1-5; v_call: TRBV2
cdr3_aa: ASSLRTAGEQY; j_call: TRBJ2-7; v_call: TRBV19
cdr3_aa: SARDSAGKGYT; j_call: TRBJ1-2; v_call: TRBV20-1
cdr3_aa: ASSETGTGQPQH; j_call: TRBJ1-5; v_call: TRBV9
cdr3_aa: ATSSDRYHH; j_call: TRBJ1-6; v_call: TRBV24-1
cdr3_aa: SARGSSGRDAYEQY; j_call: TRBJ2-7; v_call: TRBV20-1
cdr3_aa: SAQATSPRAPEAF; j_call: TRBJ1-1; v_call: TRBV20-1